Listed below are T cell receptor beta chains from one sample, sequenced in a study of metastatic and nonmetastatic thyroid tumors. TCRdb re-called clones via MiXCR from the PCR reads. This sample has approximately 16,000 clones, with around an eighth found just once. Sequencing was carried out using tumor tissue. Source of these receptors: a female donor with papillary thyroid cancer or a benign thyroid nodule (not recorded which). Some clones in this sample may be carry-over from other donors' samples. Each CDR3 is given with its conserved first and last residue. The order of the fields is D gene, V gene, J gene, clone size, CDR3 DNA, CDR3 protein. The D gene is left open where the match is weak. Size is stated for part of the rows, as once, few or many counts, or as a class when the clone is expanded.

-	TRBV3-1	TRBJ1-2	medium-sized	TGTGCCAGCAGCCAAGAGGGCCTCTATGGCTACACCTTC	CASSQEGLYGYTF
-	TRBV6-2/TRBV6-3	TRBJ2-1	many	TGTGCCAGCAGTACCCCCGGGGAGCTCTCCGGATTTGAGCAGTTCTTC	CASSTPGELSGFEQFF
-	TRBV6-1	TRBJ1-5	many	TGTGCCAGCGGTAGAGGTGGTCAAAGCAATCAGCCCCAGCATTTT	CASGRGGQSNQPQHF
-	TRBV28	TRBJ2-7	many	TGTGCCAGCAGTTCCGGGTGGGAGCAGTACTTC	CASSSGWEQYF
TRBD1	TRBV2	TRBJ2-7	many	TGTGCCAGCAGGGCCGGGACAGGGGCAAACGAGCAGTACTTC	CASRAGTGANEQYF
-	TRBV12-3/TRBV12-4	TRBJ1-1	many	TGTGCCAGCACCAGTGGGGGGGTCACTGAAGCTTTCTTT	CASTSGGVTEAFF
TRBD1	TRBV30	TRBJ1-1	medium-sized	TGTGCCTGGAGTGTGTTTTCAGGGGGGGCAGACACTGAAGCTTTCTTT	CAWSVFSGGADTEAFF
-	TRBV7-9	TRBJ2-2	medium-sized	TGTGCCAGCAGCTTCTATACCGGGGAGCTGTTTTTT	CASSFYTGELFF
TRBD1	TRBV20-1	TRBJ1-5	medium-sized	TGCAGTGCTAGAGATCAGGGGGCGGGCGGCAATCAGCCCCAGCATTTT	CSARDQGAGGNQPQHF
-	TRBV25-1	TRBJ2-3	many	TGTGCCAGCAGTGTTATGACTAGGGCAGATACGCAGTATTTT	CASSVMTRADTQYF
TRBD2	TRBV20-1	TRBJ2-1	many	TGCAGTGCCCGCCCCGGGACTAGCGGTGTGGGGCAGTTCTTC	CSARPGTSGVGQFF
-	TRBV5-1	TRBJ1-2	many	TGCGCCAGCAGCAGCCTCACAGGTTTCAATGGCTACACCTTC	CASSSLTGFNGYTF
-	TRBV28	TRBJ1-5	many	TGTGCCAGCAGTTGGGGGTTGCAGCCCCAGCATTTT	CASSWGLQPQHF
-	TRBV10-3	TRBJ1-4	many	TGTGCCATCAGTGAGTCGTCCCCGACTAATGAAAAACTGTTTTTT	CAISESSPTNEKLFF
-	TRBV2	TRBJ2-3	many	TGTGCCACCTCGAGGGCGACTACAACAGATACGCAGTATTTT	CATSRATTTDTQYF
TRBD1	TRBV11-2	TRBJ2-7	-	TGTGCCAGCAGCTCTTCGGGACAGGGGGGAGGGTCCTACGAGCAGTACTTC	CASSSSGQGGGSYEQYF
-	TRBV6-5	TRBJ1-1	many	TGTGCCAGCAGTTACGGCAGGGGGAACACTGAAGCTTTCTTT	CASSYGRGNTEAFF
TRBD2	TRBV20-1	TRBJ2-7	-	TGCAGTGCTGAACTAGCGGGAGGACACTACGAGCAGTACTTC	CSAELAGGHYEQYF
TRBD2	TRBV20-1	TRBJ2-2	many	TGCAGTGCTCCTAAGGGCGGGAGACTGGCCGGGGAGCTGTTTTTT	CSAPKGGRLAGELFF
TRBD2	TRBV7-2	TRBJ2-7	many	TGTGCCAGCGCCGGGACTAGCGGAGCCTACGAGCAGTACTTC	CASAGTSGAYEQYF
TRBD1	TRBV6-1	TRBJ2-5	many	TGTGCCAGCAGTGAGGACAGGACGGGAGAGACCCAGTACTTC	CASSEDRTGETQYF
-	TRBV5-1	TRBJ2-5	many	TGCGCCAGCGAGCCATGGGGGGCCCTCCAAGGGGAGACCCAGTACTTC	CASEPWGALQGETQYF
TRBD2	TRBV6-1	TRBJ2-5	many	TGTGCCAGCAGTTCCGGGGGGGGACTAGCGGCCCAAGAGACCCAGTACTTC	CASSSGGGLAAQETQYF
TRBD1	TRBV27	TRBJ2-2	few	TGTGCCAGCACTAAGACAGGGCGGCTCAACACCGGGGAGCTGTTTTTT	CASTKTGRLNTGELFF
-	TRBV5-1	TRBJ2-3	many	TGCGCCAGCAGCGCGGACGAGGATACGCAGTATTTT	CASSADEDTQYF
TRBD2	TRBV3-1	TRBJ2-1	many	TGTGCCAGCGGCCTCGGACTAGCGGGACGCTACAATGAGCAGTTCTTC	CASGLGLAGRYNEQFF
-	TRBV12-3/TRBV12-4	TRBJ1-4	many	TGTGCCAGCAGTTTAGCGCCAGGTGGTTGCGAAAAACTGTTTTTT	CASSLAPGGCEKLFF
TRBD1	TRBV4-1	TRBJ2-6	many	TGCGCCAGCAGCCAACCCACAGGGGAAAGTGGGGCCAACGTCCTGACTTTC	CASSQPTGESGANVLTF
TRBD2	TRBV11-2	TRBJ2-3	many	TGTGCCAGCAGCACAACTAGCGGCACAGATACGCAGTATTTT	CASSTTSGTDTQYF
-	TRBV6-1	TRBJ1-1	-	TGTGCCAGCAGCGTTAGTGACCGGGCTTTCTTT	CASSVSDRAFF
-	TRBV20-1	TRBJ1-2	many	TGCAGTGCTAGAGATATAAGAAGTGGGAGCTATGGCTACACCTTC	CSARDIRSGSYGYTF
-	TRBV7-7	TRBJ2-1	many	TGTGCTAGCAGCTTAGGGGGCGGACTACTTGAGGAGCAGTTCTTC	CASSLGGGLLEEQFF
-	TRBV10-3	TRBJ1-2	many	TGTGCCATCAGTGAGTCTCGGTTTCCGCTATATGGCTACACCTTC	CAISESRFPLYGYTF
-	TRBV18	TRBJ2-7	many	TGTGCCAGCTCCCACTCCGGGAGCCTATTTCCCTACGAGCAGTACTTC	CASSHSGSLFPYEQYF
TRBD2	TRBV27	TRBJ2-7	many	TGTGCCAGCAGTTTCGGGACTAACGACGAGCAGTACTTC	CASSFGTNDEQYF
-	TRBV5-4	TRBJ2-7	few	TGTGCCAGCAGCTTTGCTTTCTCCTACGAGCAGTACTTC	CASSFAFSYEQYF
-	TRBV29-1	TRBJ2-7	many	TGCAGCGGGGGACCGGGCCGGGGGGAGCAGTACTTC	CSGGPGRGEQYF
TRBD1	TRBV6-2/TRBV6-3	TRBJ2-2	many	TGTGCCAGCAGTTACCCTCCGGGACAGGGGATTCTCGGGGAGCTGTTTTTT	CASSYPPGQGILGELFF
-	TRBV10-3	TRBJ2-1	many	TGTGCCATCAGTGAGGGGGTAAACACCTACAATGAGCAGTTCTTC	CAISEGVNTYNEQFF
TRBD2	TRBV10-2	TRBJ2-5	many	TGCGCCAGCAGGGACGCGGGGGGGGAGACCCAGTACTTC	CASRDAGGETQYF
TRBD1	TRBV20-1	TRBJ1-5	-	TGCAGTGCTAGAGACAGGGGGCTATGGACTCAGCCCCAGCATTTT	CSARDRGLWTQPQHF
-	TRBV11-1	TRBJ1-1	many	TGTGCCAGCAGCATAGGAGGGGTGAACACTGAAGCTTTCTTT	CASSIGGVNTEAFF
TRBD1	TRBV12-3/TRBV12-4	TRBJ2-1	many	TGTGCCAGCACCTCCACGACCAGGGCAGGGGGCTACAATGAGCAGTTCTTC	CASTSTTRAGGYNEQFF
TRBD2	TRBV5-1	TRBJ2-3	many	TGCGCCAGCAGCGAACTAGCGGGGGGGAACACAGATACGCAGTATTTT	CASSELAGGNTDTQYF
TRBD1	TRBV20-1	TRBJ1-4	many	TGCAGTGCTAGACCGACAGGGGGGGAAAAACTGTTTTTT	CSARPTGGEKLFF
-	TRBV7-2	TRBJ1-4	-	TGTGCCAGCAGCTTACTACAGGGTCTAAATGAAAAACTGTTTTTT	CASSLLQGLNEKLFF